A selection of T cell receptor beta chains follows, all from one sample in a study of shared clonotypes between healthy human individuals. TCRdb keeps only in-frame clones here, not all; method: immunoSEQ multiplex PCR. The table includes just over 2,000,000 clones, about 95% detected once. The sample consisted of naive CD4+ T cells sorted from blood. These receptors were collected from a man aged 18 to 30 in good health. CDR3s include the opening cysteine and the closing phenylalanine or tryptophan. D genes are given only for firm matches. A row's size may be missing; if present it is once, few, many or a size class.

>NA|TRBV13|TRBJ2-5|NA
CASSLFARETQYF
TGTGCCAGCAGCTTATTTGCTCGGGAGACCCAGTACTTC
>NA|TRBV5-1|TRBJ2-2|NA
CASSATGQGTGELFF
TGCGCCAGCAGCGCTACAGGGCAGGGGACCGGGGAGCTGTTTTTT
>NA|TRBV6-1|TRBJ2-7|NA
CASSERLPWEQYF
TGTGCCAGCAGTGAACGGCTGCCCTGGGAGCAGTACTTC
>NA|TRBV29-1|TRBJ1-2|NA
CSVGTENGYTF
TGCAGCGTTGGGACAGAGAATGGCTACACCTTC
>NA|TRBV9|TRBJ2-5|TRBD1
CASSTGTASQETQYF
TGTGCCAGCAGCACAGGGACAGCTTCCCAAGAGACCCAGTACTTC
>many|TRBV11-2|TRBJ2-7|NA
CASSTQGNEQYF
TGTGCCAGCAGCACCCAGGGGAACGAGCAGTACTTC
>NA|TRBV5-4|TRBJ2-3|TRBD2
CASSRDSGINTDTQYF
TGTGCCAGCAGCCGTGATAGCGGGATAAATACAGATACGCAGTATTTT
>NA|TRBV5-1|TRBJ1-4|NA
CASSLGGSGNEKLFF
TGCGCCAGCAGCTTGGGCGGGAGCGGCAATGAAAAACTGTTTTTT
>NA|TRBV11-2|TRBJ1-2|TRBD1
CASSLTGANYGYTF
TGTGCCAGCAGCTTGACAGGGGCTAACTATGGCTACACCTTC
>once|TRBV25-1|TRBJ2-7|NA
CASSALGTSEQYF
TGTGCCAGCAGTGCCCTGGGGACCTCCGAGCAGTACTTC
>NA|TRBV4-3|TRBJ2-3|NA
CASSQAGGTDTQYF
TGCGCCAGCAGCCAAGCGGGGGGCACAGATACGCAGTATTTT
>NA|TRBV6-5|TRBJ1-5|NA
CASGPQGNQPQHF
TGTGCCAGCGGTCCCCAGGGGAATCAGCCCCAGCATTTT
>few|TRBV15|TRBJ1-6|NA
CATSNAPPGGRNSPLHF
TGTGCCACCAGCAATGCCCCCCCCGGGGGCAGGAATTCACCCCTCCACTTT
>NA|TRBV25-1|TRBJ1-4|NA
CASSERAKGNEKLFF
TGTGCCAGCAGTGAAAGGGCGAAGGGGAATGAAAAACTGTTTTTT
>NA|TRBV7-9|TRBJ2-6|NA
CASSLGSPSSGANVLTF
TGTGCCAGCAGCTTAGGGTCACCCAGCTCTGGGGCCAACGTCCTGACTTTC
>once|TRBV6-5|TRBJ2-7|NA
CASSRGGGYREQYF
TGTGCCAGCAGTAGGGGAGGGGGCTATCGGGAGCAGTACTTC
>NA|TRBV7-2|TRBJ2-3|NA
CASSLAPSDTDTQYF
TGTGCCAGCAGCTTAGCTCCTAGCGACACAGATACGCAGTATTTT
>once|TRBV6-1|TRBJ2-2|TRBD1
CASWDRGTTGELFF
TGTGCCAGCTGGGACAGGGGTACCACCGGGGAGCTGTTTTTT
>NA|TRBV10-2|TRBJ1-1|NA
CASSEGQVGAFF
TGCGCCAGCAGTGAAGGCCAAGTGGGAGCTTTCTTT
>NA|TRBV10-3|TRBJ2-3|TRBD2
CAISDRGGHTDTQYF
TGTGCCATCAGTGACCGGGGGGGACACACAGATACGCAGTATTTT
>NA|TRBV5-4|TRBJ2-6|NA
CASSLGQSSGANVLTF
TGTGCCAGCAGCTTGGGGCAGTCCTCTGGGGCCAACGTCCTGACTTTC
>NA|TRBV2|TRBJ2-5|TRBD2
CASSEGLAGGQETQYF
TGTGCCAGCAGTGAAGGCCTAGCGGGGGGGCAAGAGACCCAGTACTTC
>NA|TRBV6-5|TRBJ2-7|TRBD2
CASTRGGSYEQYF
TGTGCCAGCACCCGCGGGGGGTCCTACGAGCAGTACTTC
>NA|TRBV10-2|TRBJ2-2|TRBD2
CASSDLLAGTGELFF
TGCGCCAGCAGTGATTTGCTAGCGGGCACCGGGGAGCTGTTTTTT
>NA|TRBV29-1|TRBJ2-5|NA
CSVEGRVRETQYF
TGCAGCGTTGAAGGACGGGTGCGTGAGACCCAGTACTTC
>NA|TRBV28|TRBJ1-5|TRBD1
CASSLLDRKNQPQHF
TGTGCCAGCAGTTTATTGGACAGGAAGAATCAGCCCCAGCATTTT
>NA|TRBV7-2|TRBJ2-4|NA
CASSLSQVQGAKNIQYF
TGTGCCAGCAGCCTAAGCCAGGTTCAGGGGGCCAAAAACATTCAGTACTTC
>NA|TRBV4-3|TRBJ2-5|TRBD2
CASSKDLGLGGETQYF
TGCGCCAGCAGCAAAGATCTGGGACTAGGAGGGGAGACCCAGTACTTC
>NA|TRBV6-6|TRBJ2-1|TRBD1
CASSFSGTVYNEQFF
TGTGCCAGCAGTTTCTCCGGGACAGTTTACAATGAGCAGTTCTTC
>NA|TRBV4-3|TRBJ2-2|TRBD1
CASSQGQPITNTGELFF
TGCGCCAGCAGCCAGGGACAGCCCATTACGAACACCGGGGAGCTGTTTTTT
>once|TRBV11-2|TRBJ2-1|TRBD2
CASSLDLAGGSYNEQFF
TGTGCCAGCAGCTTAGATTTAGCGGGAGGGTCCTACAATGAGCAGTTCTTC
>NA|TRBV12-5|TRBJ1-6|NA
CASGKNSESLHF
TGTGCTAGTGGGAAAAACAGTGAGTCCCTCCACTTT
>NA|TRBV30|TRBJ1-5|NA
CAWSAQTGWAWPQHF
TGTGCCTGGAGTGCCCAGACTGGGTGGGCCTGGCCCCAGCATTTT
>NA|TRBV19|TRBJ2-1|NA
CASSRRYNEQFF
TGTGCCAGTTCCCGGCGCTACAATGAGCAGTTCTTC
>NA|TRBV5-1|TRBJ2-1|NA
CASSVVSYNEQFF
TGCGCCAGCAGCGTTGTTTCTTACAATGAGCAGTTCTTC
>NA|TRBV10-3|TRBJ1-3|NA
CAIRDSNSGNTIYF
TGTGCCATCAGGGATAGCAACTCTGGAAACACCATATATTTT
>NA|TRBV5-1|TRBJ2-5|NA
CASSLEGGGQETQYF
TGCGCCAGCAGCTTGGAAGGGGGAGGCCAAGAGACCCAGTACTTC
>NA|TRBV6-5|TRBJ2-3|NA
CASSRGGTDTQYF
TGTGCCAGCAGTCGGGGTGGCACAGATACGCAGTATTTT
>NA|TRBV5-1|TRBJ2-5|TRBD2
CASSGTNQETQYF
TGCGCCAGCAGCGGGACTAATCAAGAGACCCAGTACTTC